Following are 3 T cell receptor beta chains from one sample sequenced in a study of regulatory T cells in long-lasting Graves disease. To make TCR beta libraries, researchers used iRepertoire HTBI primers and Arm-PCR of CDR3 regions. TCRdb re-called the multiplex PCR reads through MiXCR, storing one row per CDR3 protein. The sample carries about 560,000 distinct CDR3 sequences, about 15% recorded once. Time point denoted: newly diagnosed GD, antithyroid drugs for less than 3 months. From RNA extracted from PBMCs, the TCR library was made. This sample also appeared in a second study, on T cells in Graves' hyperthyroidism and ophthalmopathy.

This specimen consisted of peripheral blood mononuclear cells (PBMCs), obtained at new diagnosis, from a patient treated with antithyroid drugs. All receptors derive from a man between 18 and 29 years old with Graves disease.

CDR3 region: CASSFNSIYEQYF. CDR3 in DNA: TGTGCCAGCAGTTTTAACAGTATCTACGAGCAGTACTTC. This rearrangement joins TRBV28 to TRBJ2-7; unclear D gene. The germline V gene encodes CDR1 MDHEN and CDR2 SYDVKM. The ends were cut back, 3 bases at V and 3 bases at J, with 9 bases in the middle. This CDR3 has 13 residues.

This clonotype was picked up many times. The chain is built from TRBV27 and TRBJ1-4; D is unresolved. Trimming stripped 0 bases from V and 8 bases from J, with 7 bases between. Per germline, CDR1 MNHEY and CDR2 SMNVEV (reference sequence). This CDR3 region has 13 residues. The CDR3 region has the DNA TGTGCCAGCAGTTTATCGGGTCCGGAAAAACTGTTTTTT. It is translated as CASSLSGPEKLFF.

This chain uses TRBV12-3 or TRBV12-4 with TRBJ2-4, with D hard to call. CDR3 size: 14 residues. The V and J ends lost 6 bases and 0 bases respectively, with 9 bases between them. The CDR3 here is CASSSMGAKNIQYF. The CDR3 DNA reads as TGTGCCAGCAGCTCCATGGGAGCCAAAAACATTCAGTACTTC.